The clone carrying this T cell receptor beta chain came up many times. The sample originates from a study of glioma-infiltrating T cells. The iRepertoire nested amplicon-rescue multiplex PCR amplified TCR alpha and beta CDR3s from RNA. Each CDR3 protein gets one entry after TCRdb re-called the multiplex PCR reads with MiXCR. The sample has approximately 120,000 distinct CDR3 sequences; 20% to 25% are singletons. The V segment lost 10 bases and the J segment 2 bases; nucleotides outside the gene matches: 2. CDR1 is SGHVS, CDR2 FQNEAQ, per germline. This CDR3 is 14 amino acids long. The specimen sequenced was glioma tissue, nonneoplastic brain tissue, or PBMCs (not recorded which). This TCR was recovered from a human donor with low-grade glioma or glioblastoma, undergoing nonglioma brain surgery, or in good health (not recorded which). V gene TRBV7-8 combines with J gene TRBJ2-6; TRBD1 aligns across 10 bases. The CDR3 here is CATGTGAGANVLTF. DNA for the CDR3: TGTGCCACCGGGACAGGGGCTGGGGCCAACGTCCTGACTTTC. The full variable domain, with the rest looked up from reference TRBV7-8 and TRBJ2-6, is GAGVSQSPRYKVAKRGQDVALRCDPISGHVSLFWYQQALGQGPEFLTYFQNEAQLDKSGLPSDRFFAERPEGSVSTLKIQRTQQEDSAVYLCATGTGAGANVLTFGAGSRLTVL.